Given below is one TCR beta chain in context. Germline V gene lookup returns CDR1 MNHEY and CDR2 SVGAGI. V gave up 4 bases and J gave up 4 bases; unmatched junction bases: 6. The CDR3 spans 16 residues. This sample was taken from a study of blood T cell repertoires in COVID-19. Study as a whole: Samples of COVID-19 (acute and convalescent) were obtained from the United States, Italy and Spain. Sources were T cells, B-cell-depleted T cells, or PBMCs; the material itself was cDNA or gDNA.

Original methodology: Estimates of nucleated cell counts were drawn from the amplification of reference gene primers. This table comes from immunoSEQ multiplex PCR, and its TCRdb copy is limited to in-frame clones, with some not included. From that table come the V and J calls and clone size; the DNA was used to work out D and trimming. The table has more than 300,000 clones, about 82% seen once; the top ten hold about 1.7%. The chain carries TRBV6-5 and TRBJ2-1, with 11 positions matching TRBD2. What was sequenced was peripheral blood. This TCR derives from a woman in her forties or fifties with acute or convalescent COVID-19. CDR3 residues: CASSFLAGGEYNEQFF. CDR3 in DNA: TGTGCCAGCAGTTTTTTAGCGGGAGGGGAGTACAATGAGCAGTTCTTC.